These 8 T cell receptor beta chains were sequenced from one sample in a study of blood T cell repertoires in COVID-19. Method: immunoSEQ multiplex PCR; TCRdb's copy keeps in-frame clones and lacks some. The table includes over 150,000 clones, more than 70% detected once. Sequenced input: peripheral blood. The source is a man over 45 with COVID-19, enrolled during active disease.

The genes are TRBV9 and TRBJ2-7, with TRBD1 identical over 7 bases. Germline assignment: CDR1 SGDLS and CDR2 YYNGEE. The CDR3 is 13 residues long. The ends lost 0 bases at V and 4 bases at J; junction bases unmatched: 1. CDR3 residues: CASSVGDSYEQYF. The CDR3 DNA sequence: TGTGCCAGCAGCGTAGGGGACAGTTACGAGCAGTACTTC.

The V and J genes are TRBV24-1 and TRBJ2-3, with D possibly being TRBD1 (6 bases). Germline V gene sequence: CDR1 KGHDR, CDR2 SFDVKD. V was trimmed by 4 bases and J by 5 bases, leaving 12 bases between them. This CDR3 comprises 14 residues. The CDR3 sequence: CATSDPRGGDTQYF. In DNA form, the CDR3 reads TGTGCCACCAGTGACCCAAGAGGGGGAGATACGCAGTATTTT.

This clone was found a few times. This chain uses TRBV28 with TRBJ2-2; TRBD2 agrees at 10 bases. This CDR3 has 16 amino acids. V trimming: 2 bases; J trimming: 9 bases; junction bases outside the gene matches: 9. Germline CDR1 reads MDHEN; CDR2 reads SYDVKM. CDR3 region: CASSLSGGAYLRELFF. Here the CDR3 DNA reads TGTGCCAGCAGTTTAAGCGGGGGGGCCTATCTCCGGGAGCTGTTTTTT.

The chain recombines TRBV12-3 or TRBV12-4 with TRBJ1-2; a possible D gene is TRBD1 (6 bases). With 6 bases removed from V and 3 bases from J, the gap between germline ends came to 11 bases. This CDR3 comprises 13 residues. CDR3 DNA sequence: TGTGCCAGCAGCCCTACAGGGTACTATGGCTACACCTTC. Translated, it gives CASSPTGYYGYTF.

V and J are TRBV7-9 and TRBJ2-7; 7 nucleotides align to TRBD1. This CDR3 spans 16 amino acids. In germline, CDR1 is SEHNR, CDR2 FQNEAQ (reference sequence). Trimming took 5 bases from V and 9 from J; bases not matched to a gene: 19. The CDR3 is CASSPNWPRQGAAQYF. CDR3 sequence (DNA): TGTGCCAGCAGCCCGAATTGGCCCCGACAGGGAGCGGCGCAGTACTTC. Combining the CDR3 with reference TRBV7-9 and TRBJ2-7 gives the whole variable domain DTGVSQNPRHKITKRGQNVTFRCDPISEHNRLYWYRQTLGQGPEFLTYFQNEAQLEKSRLLSDRFSAERPKGSFSTLEIQRTEQGDSAMYLCASSPNWPRQGAAQYFGPGTRLTVT.

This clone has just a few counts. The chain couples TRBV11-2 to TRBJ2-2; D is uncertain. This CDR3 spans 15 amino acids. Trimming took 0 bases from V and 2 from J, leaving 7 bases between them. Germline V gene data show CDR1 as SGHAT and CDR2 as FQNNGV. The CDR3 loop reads CASSLDPTNTGELFF. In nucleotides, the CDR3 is TGTGCCAGCAGCTTAGATCCCACTAACACCGGGGAGCTGTTTTTT.

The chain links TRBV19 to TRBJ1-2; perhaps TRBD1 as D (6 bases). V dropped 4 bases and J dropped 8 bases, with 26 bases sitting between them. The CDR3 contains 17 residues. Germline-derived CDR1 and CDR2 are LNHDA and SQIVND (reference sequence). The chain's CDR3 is CASSSSGTRSRTGGYTF. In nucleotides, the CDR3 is TGTGCCAGTAGTAGTTCCGGGACAAGGTCAAGAACAGGGGGCTACACCTTC.

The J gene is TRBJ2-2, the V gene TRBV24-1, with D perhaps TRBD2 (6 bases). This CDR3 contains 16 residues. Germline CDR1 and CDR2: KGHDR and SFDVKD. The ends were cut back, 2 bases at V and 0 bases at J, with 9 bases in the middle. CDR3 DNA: TGTGCCACCAGTGATTGGAGGGGTGCGAACACCGGGGAGCTGTTTTTT. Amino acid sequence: CATSDWRGANTGELFF.